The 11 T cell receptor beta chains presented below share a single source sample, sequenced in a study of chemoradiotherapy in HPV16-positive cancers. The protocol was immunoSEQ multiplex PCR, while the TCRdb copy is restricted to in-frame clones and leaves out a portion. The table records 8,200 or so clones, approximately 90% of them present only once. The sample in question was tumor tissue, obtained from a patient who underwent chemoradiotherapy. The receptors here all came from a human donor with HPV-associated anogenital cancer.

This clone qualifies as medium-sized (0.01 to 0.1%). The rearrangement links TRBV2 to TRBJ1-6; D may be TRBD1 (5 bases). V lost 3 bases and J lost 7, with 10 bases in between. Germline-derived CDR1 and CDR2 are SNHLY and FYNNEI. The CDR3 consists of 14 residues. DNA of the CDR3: TGTGCCAGCAGTGACGCAGGGTCGAATTCACCCCTCCACTTT. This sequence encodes CASSDAGSNSPLHF.

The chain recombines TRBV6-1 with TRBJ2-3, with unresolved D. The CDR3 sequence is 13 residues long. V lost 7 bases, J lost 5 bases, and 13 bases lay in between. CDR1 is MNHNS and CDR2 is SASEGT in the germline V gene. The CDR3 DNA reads TGTGCCAGCACGGAACTTACGAGAGATACGCAGTATTTT. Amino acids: CASTELTRDTQYF.

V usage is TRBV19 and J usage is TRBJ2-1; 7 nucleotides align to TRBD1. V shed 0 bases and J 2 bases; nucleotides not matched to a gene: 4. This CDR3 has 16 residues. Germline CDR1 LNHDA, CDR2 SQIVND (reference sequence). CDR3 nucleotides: TGTGCCAGTAGTATAGAAAGGGGGCGAACCTACAATGAGCAGTTCTTC. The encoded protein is CASSIERGRTYNEQFF.

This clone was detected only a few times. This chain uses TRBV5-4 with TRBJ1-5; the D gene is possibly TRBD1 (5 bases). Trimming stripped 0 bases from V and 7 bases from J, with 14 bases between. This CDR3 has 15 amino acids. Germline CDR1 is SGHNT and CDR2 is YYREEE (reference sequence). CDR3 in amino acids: CASSLGGQGGQPQHF. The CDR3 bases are TGTGCCAGCAGCTTGGGCGGGCAGGGTGGCCAGCCCCAGCATTTT. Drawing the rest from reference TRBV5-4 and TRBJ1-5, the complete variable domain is ETGVTQSPTHLIKTRGQQVTLRCSSQSGHNTVSWYQQALGQGPQFIFQYYREEENGRGNFPPRFSGLQFPNYSSELNVNALELDDSALYLCASSLGGQGGQPQHFGDGTRLSIL.

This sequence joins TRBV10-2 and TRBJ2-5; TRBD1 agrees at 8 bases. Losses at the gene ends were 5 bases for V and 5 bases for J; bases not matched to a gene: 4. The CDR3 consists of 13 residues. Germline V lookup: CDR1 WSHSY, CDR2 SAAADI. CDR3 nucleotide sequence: TGCGCCAGCAGTCAGGGGGCACGGGAGACCCAGTACTTC. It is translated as CASSQGARETQYF.

The CDR3 sequence is CASSLPGEGDTQYF. The CDR3 coding sequence is TGCGCCAGCAGCTTGCCAGGGGAAGGAGATACGCAGTATTTT. The rearrangement uses TRBV5-1 and TRBJ2-3; D perhaps matches TRBD1 (6 bases). The CDR3 has 14 amino acids. Trimming removed 1 base from V and 5 bases from J, with 11 bases in between. Germline V gene lookup returns CDR1 SGHRS and CDR2 YFSETQ.

CDR3 in amino acids: CASSPTLAKNIQYF. The CDR3 nucleotides are TGTGCCAGCAGCCCGACTCTAGCCAAAAACATTCAGTACTTC. This chain connects TRBV9 to TRBJ2-4; D not certain. V lost 4 bases and J 0 bases, leaving 8 bases between the germline ends. The CDR3 contains 14 residues. The germline CDR1 and CDR2 sequences are SGDLS and YYNGEE.

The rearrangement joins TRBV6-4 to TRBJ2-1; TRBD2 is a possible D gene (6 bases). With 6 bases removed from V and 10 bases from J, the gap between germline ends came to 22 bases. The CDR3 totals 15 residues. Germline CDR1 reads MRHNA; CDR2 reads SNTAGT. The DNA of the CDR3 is TGTGCCAGCAGCCGGGTCCCGGAGGAGGGTAGCGAGCAGTTCTTC. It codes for CASSRVPEEGSEQFF.

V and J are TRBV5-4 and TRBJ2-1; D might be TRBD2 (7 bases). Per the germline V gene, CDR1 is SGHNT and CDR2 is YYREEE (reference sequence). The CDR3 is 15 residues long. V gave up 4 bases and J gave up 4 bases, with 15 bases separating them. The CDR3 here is CASSLNGGAYNEQFF. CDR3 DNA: TGTGCCAGCAGCCTCAATGGGGGGGCATACAATGAGCAGTTCTTC.

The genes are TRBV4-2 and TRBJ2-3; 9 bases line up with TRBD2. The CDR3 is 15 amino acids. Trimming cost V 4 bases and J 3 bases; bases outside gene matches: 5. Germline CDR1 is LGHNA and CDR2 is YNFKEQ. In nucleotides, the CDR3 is TGTGCCAGCAGCCCACAGAGCGGGGGGACAGATACGCAGTATTTT. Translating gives CASSPQSGGTDTQYF.

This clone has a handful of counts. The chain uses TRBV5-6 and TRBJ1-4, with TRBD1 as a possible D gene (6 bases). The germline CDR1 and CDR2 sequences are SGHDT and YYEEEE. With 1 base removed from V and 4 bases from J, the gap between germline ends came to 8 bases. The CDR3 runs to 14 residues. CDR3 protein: CASSLTGINEKLFF. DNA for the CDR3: TGTGCCAGCAGCTTGACAGGGATTAATGAAAAACTGTTTTTT.